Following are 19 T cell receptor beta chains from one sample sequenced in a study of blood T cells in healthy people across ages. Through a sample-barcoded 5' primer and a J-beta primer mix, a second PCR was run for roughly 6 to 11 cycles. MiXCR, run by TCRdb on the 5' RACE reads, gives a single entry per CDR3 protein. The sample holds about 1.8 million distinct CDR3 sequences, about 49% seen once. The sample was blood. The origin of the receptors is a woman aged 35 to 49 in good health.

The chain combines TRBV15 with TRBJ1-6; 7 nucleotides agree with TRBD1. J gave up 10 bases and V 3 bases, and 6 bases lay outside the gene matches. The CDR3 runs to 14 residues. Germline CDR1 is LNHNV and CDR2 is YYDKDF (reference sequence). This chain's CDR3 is CATSSRQGGSPLHF. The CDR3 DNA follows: TGTGCCACCAGCAGCAGACAGGGTGGGTCACCCCTCCACTTT.

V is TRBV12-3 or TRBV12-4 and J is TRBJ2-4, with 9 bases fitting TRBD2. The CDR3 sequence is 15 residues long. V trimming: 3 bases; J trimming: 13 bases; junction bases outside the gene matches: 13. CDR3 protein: CASSFVSASGAPQYF. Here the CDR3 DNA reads TGTGCCAGCAGTTTTGTATCGGCTAGCGGGGCCCCCCAGTACTTC.

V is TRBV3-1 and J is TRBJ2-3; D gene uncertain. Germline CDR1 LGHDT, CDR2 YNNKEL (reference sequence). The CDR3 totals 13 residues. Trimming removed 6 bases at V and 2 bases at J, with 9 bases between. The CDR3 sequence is CASRQSYTDTQYF. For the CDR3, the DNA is TGTGCCAGCAGACAGAGTTACACAGATACGCAGTATTTT.

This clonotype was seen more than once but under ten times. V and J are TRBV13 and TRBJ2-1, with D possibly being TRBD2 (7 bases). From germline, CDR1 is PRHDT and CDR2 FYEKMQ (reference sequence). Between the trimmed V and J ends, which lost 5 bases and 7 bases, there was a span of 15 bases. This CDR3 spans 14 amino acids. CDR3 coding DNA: TGTGCCAGCAGCCACCGGGGGGCGGAAAATGAGCAGTTCTTC. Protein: CASSHRGAENEQFF.

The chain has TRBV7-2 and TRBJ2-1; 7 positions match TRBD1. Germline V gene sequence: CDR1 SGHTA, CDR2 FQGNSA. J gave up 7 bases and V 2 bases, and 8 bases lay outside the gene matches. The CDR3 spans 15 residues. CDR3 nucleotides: TGTGCCAGCAGCTTAAGCGACAGGGTTTATAATGAGCAGTTCTTC. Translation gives CASSLSDRVYNEQFF. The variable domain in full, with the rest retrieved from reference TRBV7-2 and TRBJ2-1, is GAGVSQSPSNKVTEKGKDVELRCDPISGHTALYWYRQSLGQGLEFLIYFQGNSAPDKSGLPSDRFSAERTGGSVSTLTIQRTQQEDSAVYLCASSLSDRVYNEQFFGPGTRLTVL.

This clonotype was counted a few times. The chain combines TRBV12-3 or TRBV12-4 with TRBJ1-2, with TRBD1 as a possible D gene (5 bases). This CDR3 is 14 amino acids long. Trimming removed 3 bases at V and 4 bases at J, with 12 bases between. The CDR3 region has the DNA TGTGCCAGCAGTTTCCTAAATACAGGCTATGGCTACACCTTC. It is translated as CASSFLNTGYGYTF.

CDR3 nucleotide sequence: TGTGCCAGCACCCTACTTCCGGCCGACAACACTGAAGCTTTCTTT. This encodes CASTLLPADNTEAFF. The rearrangement uses TRBV9 and TRBJ1-1; D ambiguous. Germline V lookup: CDR1 SGDLS, CDR2 YYNGEE. This CDR3 comprises 15 residues. The ends were cut back, 6 bases at V and 2 bases at J, with 17 bases in the middle. The entire variable domain, with the rest obtained from reference TRBV9 and TRBJ1-1, is as follows: DSGVTQTPKHLITATGQRVTLRCSPRSGDLSVYWYQQSLDQGLQFLIQYYNGEERAKGNILERFSAQQFPDLHSELNLSSLELGDSALYFCASTLLPADNTEAFFGQGTRLTVV.

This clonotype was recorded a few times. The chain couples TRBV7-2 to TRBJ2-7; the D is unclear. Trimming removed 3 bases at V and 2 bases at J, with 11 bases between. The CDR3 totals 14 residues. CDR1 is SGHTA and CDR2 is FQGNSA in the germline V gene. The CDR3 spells CASSFWGNAYEQYF. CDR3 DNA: TGTGCCAGCAGCTTCTGGGGTAACGCCTACGAGCAGTACTTC.

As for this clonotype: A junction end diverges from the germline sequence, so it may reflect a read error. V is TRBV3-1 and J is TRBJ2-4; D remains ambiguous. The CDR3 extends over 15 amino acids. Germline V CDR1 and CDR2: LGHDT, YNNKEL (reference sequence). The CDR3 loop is CASSQEGRTPAEQYF. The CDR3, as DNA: TGTGCCAGCAGCCAAGAAGGAAGAACGCCCGCCGAGCAGTATTTC.

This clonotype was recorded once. CDR3 residues: CASRPGSNYGYTF. DNA of the CDR3: TGTGCCAGCAGGCCGGGATCTAACTATGGCTACACCTTC. This chain joins TRBV7-2 and TRBJ1-2; D gene uncertain. Germline CDR1 SGHTA, CDR2 FQGNSA. The CDR3 totals 13 residues. V lost 6 bases, J lost 0 bases, and 8 bases lay in between.

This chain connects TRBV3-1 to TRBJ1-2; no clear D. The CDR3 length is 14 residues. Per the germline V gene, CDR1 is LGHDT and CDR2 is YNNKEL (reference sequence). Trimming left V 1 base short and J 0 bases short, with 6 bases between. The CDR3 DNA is TGTGCCAGCAGCCAAGTAAGGGCTAACTATGGCTACACCTTC. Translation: CASSQVRANYGYTF.

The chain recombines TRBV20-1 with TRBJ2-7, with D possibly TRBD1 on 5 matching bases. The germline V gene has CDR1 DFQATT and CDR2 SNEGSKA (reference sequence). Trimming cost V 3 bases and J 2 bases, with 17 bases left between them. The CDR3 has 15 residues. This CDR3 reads CSARSPTVVPYEQYF. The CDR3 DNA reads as TGCAGTGCTAGGTCGCCGACAGTGGTGCCCTACGAGCAGTACTTC.

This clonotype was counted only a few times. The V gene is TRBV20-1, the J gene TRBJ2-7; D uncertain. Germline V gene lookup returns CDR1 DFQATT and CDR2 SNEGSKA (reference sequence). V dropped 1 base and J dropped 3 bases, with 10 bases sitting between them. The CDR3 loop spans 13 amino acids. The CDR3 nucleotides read TGCAGTGCTAGAGGTCCCAATTACTACGAGCAGTACTTC. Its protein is CSARGPNYYEQYF.

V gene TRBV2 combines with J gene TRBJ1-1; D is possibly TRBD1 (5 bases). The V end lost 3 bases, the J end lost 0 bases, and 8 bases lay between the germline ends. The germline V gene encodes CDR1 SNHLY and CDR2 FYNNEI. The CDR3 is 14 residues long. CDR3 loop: CASSDWGLNTEAFF. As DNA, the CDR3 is TGTGCCAGCAGTGATTGGGGACTGAACACTGAAGCTTTCTTT.

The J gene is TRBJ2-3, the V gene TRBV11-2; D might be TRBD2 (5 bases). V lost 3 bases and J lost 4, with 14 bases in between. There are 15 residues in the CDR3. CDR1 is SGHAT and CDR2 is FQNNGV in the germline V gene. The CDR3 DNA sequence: TGTGCCAGCAGCTTCAGCGTACTAGGCCCAGATACGCAGTATTTT. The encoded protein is CASSFSVLGPDTQYF.

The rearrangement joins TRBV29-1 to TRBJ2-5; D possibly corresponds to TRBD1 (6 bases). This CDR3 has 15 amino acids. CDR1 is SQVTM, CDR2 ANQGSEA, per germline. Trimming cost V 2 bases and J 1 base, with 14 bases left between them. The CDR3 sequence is CSVELSDRSQETQYF. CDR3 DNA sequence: TGCAGCGTTGAACTCAGTGACAGGTCCCAAGAGACCCAGTACTTC.

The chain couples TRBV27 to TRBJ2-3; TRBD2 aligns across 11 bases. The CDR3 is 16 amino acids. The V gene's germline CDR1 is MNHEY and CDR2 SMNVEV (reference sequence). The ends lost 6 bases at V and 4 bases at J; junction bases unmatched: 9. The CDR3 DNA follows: TGTGCCAGCAGGATACTAGCGGGGGTCCCCGCAGATACGCAGTATTTT. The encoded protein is CASRILAGVPADTQYF.

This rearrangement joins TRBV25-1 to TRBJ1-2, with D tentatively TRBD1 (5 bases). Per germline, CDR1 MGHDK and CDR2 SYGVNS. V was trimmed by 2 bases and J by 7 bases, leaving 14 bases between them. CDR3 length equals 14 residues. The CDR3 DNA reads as TGTGCCAGCAGTGAACCGGGGGTTCAGCCTGGCTACACCTTC. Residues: CASSEPGVQPGYTF.

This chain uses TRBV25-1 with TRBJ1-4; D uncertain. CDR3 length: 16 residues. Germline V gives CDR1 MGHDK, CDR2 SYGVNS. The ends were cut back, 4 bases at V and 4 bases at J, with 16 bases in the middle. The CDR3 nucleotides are TGTGCCAGCAGTGCTGGGATGCGGGCGAATAATGAAAAACTGTTTTTT. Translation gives CASSAGMRANNEKLFF.